What follows is one TCR beta chain and its context. The data are from a study of blood T cell repertoires in COVID-19. Study-wide background: Acute and convalescent COVID-19 samples came from the United States, Italy and Spain. PBMCs, B-cell-depleted T cells, or T cells were the source of the cDNA or gDNA that made up the material.

As handled by the study authors: Amplification from reference gene primers served as the basis for estimated nucleated cell counts. This table comes from immunoSEQ multiplex PCR, and its TCRdb copy is limited to in-frame clones, with some not included. That table gives V, J and clone size, and the DNA gave D and trimming. The sample records 200,000 to 250,000 clones, about 80% being singletons. The CDR3 sequence is 15 residues long. The ends were cut back, 0 bases at V and 0 bases at J, with 5 bases in the middle. Looked up from germline, CDR1 is WSHSY and CDR2 is SAAADI. The TCR sequence derives from a woman between 45 and 60 years old who had been exposed to COVID-19. Sample: PBMCs or T cells enriched from blood (not recorded which). This sequence joins TRBV10-2 and TRBJ1-4; D unresolved. The CDR3 DNA sequence: TGCGCCAGCAGTGAGTCGAGGGCAACTAATGAAAAACTGTTTTTT. This encodes CASSESRATNEKLFF.